This TCR beta chain derives from a study of cytotoxic CD8 clonotypes in ibrutinib-treated CLL (dated by TCRdb to the early 2020s). About the investigation overall: The cohort included roughly 15 treatment-naive and about a dozen relapsed/refractory patients; around 17 were IGHV unmutated. Every sample from remission and from progressive disease was obtained while the patients were still on ibrutinib. Cryopreserved peripheral blood mononuclear cells were collected at three points: before therapy, at response, and at either sustained remission or disease progression. Samples at response were collected after a median of approximately twelve months of treatment, with a range of about 6 to 40 months. Longitudinal samples were available for about 30% of the roughly 86 trial participants. On average, each sample yielded hundreds of thousands of productive templates and 85,000 to 95,000 productive rearrangements. Responses were partial in around 25 patients and complete in 2; after median approximately 67 months follow-up, around 15 stayed in remission and approximately twelve progressed.

Overall results and qualifications from the work: At baseline, clonality was higher than in age-matched healthy donors and showed a strong correlation with circulating CD8+ T-cell counts. Lymph node repertoires were not examined, and the timing of sampling was not matched between patients in sustained remission and those whose disease progressed. An increase in clonality was observed at ibrutinib response, with clonality remaining stable during sustained remission and falling back toward baseline at progression. Public clonotypes were rare and either contracted or stayed stable during treatment, and the rise in clonality at ibrutinib response reflected the expansion of private clonotypes.

This clone was counted between two and nine times. Its antigen is unknown. One base away there is no much larger clone; base qualities are not given. A MiSeq instrument was used for deep resolution sequencing, which targeted depths ranging from 1 in 1 million up to 1 in 200,000 T cells, with coverage averaging 10x for each clonotype. TCR beta libraries were generated with the immunoSEQ hsTCRB Kit. The original methods were these. ImmunoSEQ Data Assistant and ImmunoSEQ Analyzer were used for data analysis, and V, D and J genes were assigned according to IMGT definitions. Clonality, with values ranging from 0 to 1, was calculated as one minus the normalized Shannon entropy of productive rearrangement frequencies. Only overrepresented clonotypes making up at least 0.05% of the repertoire of each patient were included in the public clonotype analysis. Repertoires from about a dozen age-matched healthy donors in immuneACCESS were used as clonality controls. Not all clones reach the TCRdb copy of this immuneACCESS table, which keeps in-frame sequences only. Checked studies attribute under half of the gap to unresolved V genes and leave the rest unexplained. V, J and clone size are those of that table, while D and trimming were read from the DNA. This sample holds 150,000 to 250,000 clones; 72% were observed only once. Of the sample, around an eighth is held by the ten largest clones.

The label giving this sample's time point can be read as: approximately 2 years on ibrutinib. Approximately 2 micrograms of genomic DNA were extracted from cryopreserved PBMCs for TCR beta library preparation. Longitudinal blood samples from CLL patients receiving ibrutinib monotherapy were subjected to high-throughput TCR beta sequencing. The patients took part in an open-label, single-center phase 2 trial of ibrutinib monotherapy. The source of this sequence is a human donor with chronic lymphocytic leukemia. The sequencing here drew on PBMCs, taken after 24 months of ibrutinib treatment.

The sequence in DNA is TGTGCCAGCAGTGAATTAGGGGGTGGCAATCAGCCCCAGCATTTT. This codes for CASSELGGGNQPQHF. The chain couples TRBV6-1 to TRBJ1-5, and TRBD1 may be the D gene, going by 6 matching bases. There are 15 amino acids in the CDR3, from cysteine to phenylalanine inclusive. The sequence is cut down to CDR3 DNA, 45 bases in frame from base 1. Taken from the germline V gene, the CDR1 and CDR2 loops are MNHNS and SASEGT. The junction carries 10 bases between V and J, which are trimmed by 2 bases and 2 bases respectively.